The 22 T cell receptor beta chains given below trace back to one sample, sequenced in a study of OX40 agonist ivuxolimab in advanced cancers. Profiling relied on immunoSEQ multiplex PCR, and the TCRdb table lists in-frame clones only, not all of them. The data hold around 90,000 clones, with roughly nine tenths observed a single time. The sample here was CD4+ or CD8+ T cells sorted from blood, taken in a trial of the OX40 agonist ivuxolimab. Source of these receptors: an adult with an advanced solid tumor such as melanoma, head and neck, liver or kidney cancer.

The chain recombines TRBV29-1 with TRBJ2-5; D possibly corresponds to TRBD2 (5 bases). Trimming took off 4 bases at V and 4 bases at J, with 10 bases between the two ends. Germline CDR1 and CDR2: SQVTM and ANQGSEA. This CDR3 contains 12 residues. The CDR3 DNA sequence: TGCAGCGTTGGCGGTGAGGGAGAGACCCAGTACTTC. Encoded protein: CSVGGEGETQYF.

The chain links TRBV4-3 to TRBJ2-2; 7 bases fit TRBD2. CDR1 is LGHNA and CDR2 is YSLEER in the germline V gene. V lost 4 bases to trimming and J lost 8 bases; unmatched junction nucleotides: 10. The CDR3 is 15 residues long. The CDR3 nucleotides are TGCGCCAGCAGCCCCTCCGGACTAGTTTTGGGGGAGCTGTTTTTT. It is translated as CASSPSGLVLGELFF.

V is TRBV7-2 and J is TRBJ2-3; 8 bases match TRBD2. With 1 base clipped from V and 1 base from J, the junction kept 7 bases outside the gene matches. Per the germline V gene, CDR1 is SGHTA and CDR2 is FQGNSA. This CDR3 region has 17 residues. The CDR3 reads CASSLDPAGAGTDTQYF. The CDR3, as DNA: TGTGCCAGCAGCTTAGACCCAGCGGGAGCGGGCACAGATACGCAGTATTTT.

The CDR3 spells CASSQDFGGAYEQYF. DNA for the CDR3: TGTGCCAGCAGCCAAGATTTTGGCGGTGCCTACGAGCAGTACTTC. This chain links TRBV4-2 with TRBJ2-7; D not resolved. The germline CDR1 and CDR2 sequences are LGHNA and YNFKEQ. V was pared by 0 bases and J by 2 bases, with 11 bases between. CDR3 length: 15 amino acids.

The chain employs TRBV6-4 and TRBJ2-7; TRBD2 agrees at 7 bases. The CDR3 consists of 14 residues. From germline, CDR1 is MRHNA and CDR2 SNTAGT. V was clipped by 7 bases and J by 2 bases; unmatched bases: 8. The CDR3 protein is CASTLAGATYEQYF. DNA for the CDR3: TGTGCCAGCACCCTTGCGGGAGCAACCTACGAGCAGTACTTC.

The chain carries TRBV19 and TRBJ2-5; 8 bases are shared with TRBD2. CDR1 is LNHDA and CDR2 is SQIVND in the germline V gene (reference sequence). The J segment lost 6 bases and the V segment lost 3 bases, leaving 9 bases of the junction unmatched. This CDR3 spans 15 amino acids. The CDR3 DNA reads TGTGCCAGTAGTATGCAAATAGCGGGAATGAAGACCCAGTACTTC. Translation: CASSMQIAGMKTQYF.

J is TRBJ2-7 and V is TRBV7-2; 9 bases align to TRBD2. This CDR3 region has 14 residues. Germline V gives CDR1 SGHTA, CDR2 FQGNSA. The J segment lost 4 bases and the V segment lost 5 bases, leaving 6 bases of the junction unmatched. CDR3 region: CASSRGGRAYEQYF. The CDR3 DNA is TGTGCCAGCAGCCGGGGCGGGAGGGCGTACGAGCAGTACTTC.

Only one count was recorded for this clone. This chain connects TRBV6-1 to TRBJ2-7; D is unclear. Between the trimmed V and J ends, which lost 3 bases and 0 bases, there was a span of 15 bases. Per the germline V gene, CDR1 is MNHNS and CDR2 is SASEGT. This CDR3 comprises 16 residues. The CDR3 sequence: CASSDLRTSSSYEQYF. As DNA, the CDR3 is TGTGCCAGCAGTGACCTTCGGACGTCTAGCTCCTACGAGCAGTACTTC.

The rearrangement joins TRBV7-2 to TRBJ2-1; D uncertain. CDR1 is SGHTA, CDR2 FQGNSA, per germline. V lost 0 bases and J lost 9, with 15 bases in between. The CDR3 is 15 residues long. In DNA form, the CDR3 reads TGTGCCAGCAGCTTAGCGATTAGGATCGGCGGTGAGCAGTTCTTC. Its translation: CASSLAIRIGGEQFF.

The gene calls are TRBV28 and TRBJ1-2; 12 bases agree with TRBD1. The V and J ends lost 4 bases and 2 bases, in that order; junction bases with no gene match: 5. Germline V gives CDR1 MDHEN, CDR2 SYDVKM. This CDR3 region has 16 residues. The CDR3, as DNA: TGTGCCAGCAGTTCGGGACAGGGGGCGCGAAACTATGGCTACACCTTC. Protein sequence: CASSSGQGARNYGYTF.

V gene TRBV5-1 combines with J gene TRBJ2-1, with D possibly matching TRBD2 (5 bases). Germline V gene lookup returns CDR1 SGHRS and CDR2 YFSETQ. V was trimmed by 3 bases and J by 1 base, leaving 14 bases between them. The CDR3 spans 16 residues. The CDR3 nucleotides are TGCGCCAGCAGCTCAGGACTGACCAATTCCTACAATGAGCAGTTCTTC. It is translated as CASSSGLTNSYNEQFF.

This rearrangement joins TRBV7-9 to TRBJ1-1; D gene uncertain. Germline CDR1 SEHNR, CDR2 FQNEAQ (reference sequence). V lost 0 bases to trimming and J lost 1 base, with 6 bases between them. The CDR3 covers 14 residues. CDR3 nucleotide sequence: TGTGCCAGCAGCTTAGCCGGTCGGAACACTGAAGCTTTCTTT. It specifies CASSLAGRNTEAFF.

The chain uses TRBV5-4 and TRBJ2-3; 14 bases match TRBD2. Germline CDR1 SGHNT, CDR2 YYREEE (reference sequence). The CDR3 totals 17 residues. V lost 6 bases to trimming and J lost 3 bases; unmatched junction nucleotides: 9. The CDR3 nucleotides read TGTGCCAGCACCCGGGGACTAGCGGGAGTTCAGACAGATACGCAGTATTTT. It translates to CASTRGLAGVQTDTQYF.

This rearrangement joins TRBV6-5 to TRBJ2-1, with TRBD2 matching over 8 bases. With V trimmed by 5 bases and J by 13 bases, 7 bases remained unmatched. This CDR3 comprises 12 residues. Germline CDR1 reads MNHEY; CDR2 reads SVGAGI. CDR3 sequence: CASSERTSKQFF. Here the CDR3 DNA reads TGTGCCAGCAGTGAACGGACTAGCAAACAGTTCTTC.

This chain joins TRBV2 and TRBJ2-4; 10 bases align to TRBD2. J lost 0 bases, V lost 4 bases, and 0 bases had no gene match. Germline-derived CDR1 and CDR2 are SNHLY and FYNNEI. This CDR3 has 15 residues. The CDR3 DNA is TGTGCCAGCAGTGGACTAGCGGGAGCCAAAAACATTCAGTACTTC. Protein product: CASSGLAGAKNIQYF.

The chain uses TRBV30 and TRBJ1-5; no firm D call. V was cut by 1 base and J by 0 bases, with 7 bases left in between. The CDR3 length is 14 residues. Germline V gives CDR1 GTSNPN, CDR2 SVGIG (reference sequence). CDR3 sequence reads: CAWSGAVSNQPQHF. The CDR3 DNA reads TGTGCCTGGAGTGGTGCGGTTAGCAATCAGCCCCAGCATTTT. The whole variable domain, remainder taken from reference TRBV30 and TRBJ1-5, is SQTIHQWPATLVQPVGSPLSLECTVEGTSNPNLYWYRQAAGRGLQLLFYSVGIGQISSEVPQNLSASRPQDRQFILSSKKLLLSDSGFYLCAWSGAVSNQPQHFGDGTRLSIL.

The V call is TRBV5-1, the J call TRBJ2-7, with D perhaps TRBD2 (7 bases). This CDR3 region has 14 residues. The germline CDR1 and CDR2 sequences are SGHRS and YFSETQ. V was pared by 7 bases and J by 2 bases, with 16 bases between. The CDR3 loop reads CASGPEGGTYEQYF. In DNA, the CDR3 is TGCGCCAGCGGCCCCGAGGGGGGGACCTACGAGCAGTACTTC. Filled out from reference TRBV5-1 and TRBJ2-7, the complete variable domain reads KAGVTQTPRYLIKTRGQQVTLSCSPISGHRSVSWYQQTPGQGLQFLFEYFSETQRNKGNFPGRFSGRQFSNSRSEMNVSTLELGDSALYLCASGPEGGTYEQYFGPGTRLTVT.

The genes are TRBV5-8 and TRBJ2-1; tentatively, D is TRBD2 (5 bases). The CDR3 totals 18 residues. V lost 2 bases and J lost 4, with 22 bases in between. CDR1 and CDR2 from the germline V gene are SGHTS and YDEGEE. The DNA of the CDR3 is TGTGCCAGCAGCTTCTTATCTTTTTCGGGAATCGGGTACAATGAGCAGTTCTTC. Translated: CASSFLSFSGIGYNEQFF.

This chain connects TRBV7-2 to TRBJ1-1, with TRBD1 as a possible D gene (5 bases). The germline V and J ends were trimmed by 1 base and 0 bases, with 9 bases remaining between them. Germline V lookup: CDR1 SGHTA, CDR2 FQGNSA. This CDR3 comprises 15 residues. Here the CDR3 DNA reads TGTGCCAGCAGCTTAGTGGGGGGTGTGAACACTGAAGCTTTCTTT. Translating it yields CASSLVGGVNTEAFF.

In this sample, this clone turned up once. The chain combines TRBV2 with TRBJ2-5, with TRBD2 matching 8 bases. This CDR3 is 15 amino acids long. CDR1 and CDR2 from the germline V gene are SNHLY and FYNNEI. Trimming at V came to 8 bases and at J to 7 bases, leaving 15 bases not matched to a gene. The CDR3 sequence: CASGPGLGGLGTQYF. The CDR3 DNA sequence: TGTGCCAGCGGGCCGGGACTAGGGGGTCTGGGGACCCAGTACTTC.

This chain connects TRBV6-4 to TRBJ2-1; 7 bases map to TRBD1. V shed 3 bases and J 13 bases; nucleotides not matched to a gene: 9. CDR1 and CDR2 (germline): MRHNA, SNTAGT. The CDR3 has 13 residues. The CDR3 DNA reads TGTGCCAGCAGTGAGTTGACGGGGACAGCACAGTTCTTC. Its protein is CASSELTGTAQFF.

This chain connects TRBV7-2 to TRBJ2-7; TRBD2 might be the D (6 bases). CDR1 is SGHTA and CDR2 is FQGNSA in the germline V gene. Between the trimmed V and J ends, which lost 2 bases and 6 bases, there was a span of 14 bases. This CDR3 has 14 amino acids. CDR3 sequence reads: CASSLLPGGSEQYF. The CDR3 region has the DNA TGTGCCAGCAGCTTATTACCAGGAGGGTCCGAGCAGTACTTC.